This TCR beta chain was identified in a study of shared clonotypes between healthy human individuals (dated by TCRdb to 2020 to 2022). About the investigation overall: A couple of women and three men aged 18 to 49 years were included in the cohort. For each donor, CD4 naive and CD4 memory were each given three plates, CD8 naive was given two plates, and CD8 memory was given one plate. To estimate repertoire size and how much clonotypes are shared between individuals, the study performed deep sequencing of blood TCR repertoires from five healthy adults. Different laboratories and diverse techniques were used to prepare libraries and sequence TCR repertoires, to increase sequencing depth and limit assay-specific biases. Per donor, leukapheresis produced somewhere between about 0.85 and 8.9 billion PBMCs.

Using the deep immunoSEQ assay, multiplex PCR amplified TCR CDR3 regions from genomic DNA. Extracted genomic DNA from each cell subset was spread evenly across all wells of several immunoSEQ 96-well plates, with each plate serving as a replicate. For sorted subsets, around 200 ng genomic DNA, equal to about 30,000 T cell genomes, was loaded into each replicate PCR. Purified libraries were measured with a Qubit 3.0 fluorometer, size-checked on a Bioanalyzer 2100, and measured again with the KAPA Library Quantification kit. A separate single-read 150-cycle Illumina NextSeq 550 flow cell was used to sequence each immunoSEQ 96-well plate. The study's own analysis went as follows. Because only junctional sequences without quality scores were contained in the immunoSEQ output, filtering matching that applied to full-length reads could not be performed. To assign V/J genes and CDR3, sequences were annotated against IMGT germline references using PyIR, a Python wrapper for IgBLAST v1.9. Any read was removed if the V/J assignment was weak (E-value above 1e-6), the CDR3 was missing, or the read contained stop codons, out-of-frame junctions, or ambiguous translated residues. V3J clonotypes were defined by identical inferred V gene, J gene, and CDR3 amino acid sequence. To compute the percentage overlap between repertoires, the number of shared unique clonotypes was divided by the size of the smaller repertoire. Repertoire richness was assessed with RTK rarefaction, the Chao1 estimator, and Recon v2.1 estimates of unobserved clonotypes. For all TCRbeta clonotypes obtained by the gDNA method from a few donors, generation probabilities were computed with OLGA. What TCRdb holds here is the immuneACCESS table cut down to in-frame rearrangements. Part of the clones is not present; checked against another copy, under half of the missing clones reflect an unresolved V gene, and the others are unexplained. V, J and clone size reflect that table, while D and trimming were determined from the DNA. The table for this sample lists 950,000 to 1,300,000 clones; more than 65% of them were counted only once. Clones ranked in the top ten supply roughly 1.5% of the sample.

Healthy HIV-negative adults with no recently reported acute infections or vaccinations were included as donors. Every donor was a Caucasian adult residing in Nashville, Tennessee, USA. CD4+ T cells were enriched by magnetic negative selection; naive cells were then positively selected on CD45RA, and the negative fraction formed the memory subset. Blood was collected by leukapheresis, and PBMCs were isolated by Ficoll-Histopaque density gradient centrifugation and then cryopreserved in liquid nitrogen vapor phase. Analytical flow cytometry was used to check the purity and quantity of each magnetically sorted T cell population. Genomic DNA was isolated from each sorted fraction and quantified by UV absorbance on a Nanodrop 2000c. Worth noting for this clone: Its antigen remains undetermined. There are no base qualities to consult, and no much larger clone falls within one base.

The CDR3 holds 15 amino acids from the cysteine to the phenylalanine. Only CDR3 DNA remains: 45 bases, in frame from the first base. Trimming removed 2 bases from V and 4 bases from J, leaving 15 bases between the germline ends. Reading the germline V gene gives CDR1 KGHSH and CDR2 LQKENI. General conclusions and limits of the study: Sharing across a few donors was observed for about 5% of naive CD4, 3% to 3.5% of naive CD8, 2% to 2.5% of memory CD4, and around 0.44% of memory CD8 clonotypes. Larger estimated clonotype richness was generally found for naive subsets than for memory subsets. The small number of donors limited the genetic and exposure-history diversity represented. Rarefaction of sorted-subset datasets indicated incomplete sequencing despite the large sequencing depth. Only blood was sampled, and tissue TCR repertoires likely differ from those in blood. Clonotypes shared by all four sorted-subset donors showed higher generation probabilities than non-shared clonotypes. Based on pairwise subsampling, the degree of clonotype sharing among donors was expected to be affected by sequencing depth.

This receptor was identified in a man aged 18 to 29 in good health. Sequenced sample: memory CD4+ T cells sorted from blood. What the cell subset or site label conveys for this sample: CD45RA-negative fraction. This receptor chain uses TRBV18 and TRBJ2-7, with the D gene possibly TRBD1 or TRBD2, each one fitting 6 bases. DNA sequence: TGTGCCAGCTCACCAAACGCAGGGGACTCTTACGAGCAGTACTTC. Translation gives CASSPNAGDSYEQYF. With the rest looked up from the reference TRBV18 and TRBJ2-7 genes rather than sequenced, the full variable domain is NAGVMQNPRHLVRRRGQEARLRCSPMKGHSHVYWYRQLPEEGLKFMVYLQKENIIDESGMPKERFSAEFPKEGPSILRIQQVVRGDSAAYFCASSPNAGDSYEQYFGPGTRLTVT.